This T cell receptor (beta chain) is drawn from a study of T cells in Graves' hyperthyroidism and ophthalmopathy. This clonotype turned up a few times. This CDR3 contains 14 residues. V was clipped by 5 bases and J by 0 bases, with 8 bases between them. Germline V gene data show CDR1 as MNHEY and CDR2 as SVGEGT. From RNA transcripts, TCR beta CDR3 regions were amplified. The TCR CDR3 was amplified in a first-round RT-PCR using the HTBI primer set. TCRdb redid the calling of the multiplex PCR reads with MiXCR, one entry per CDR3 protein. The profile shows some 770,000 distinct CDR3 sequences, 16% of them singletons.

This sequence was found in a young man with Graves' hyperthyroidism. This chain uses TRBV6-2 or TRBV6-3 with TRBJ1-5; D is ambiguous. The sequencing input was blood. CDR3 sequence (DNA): TGTGCCAGCAGTCCAGCATTTAGCAATCAGCCCCAGCATTTT. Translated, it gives CASSPAFSNQPQHF.